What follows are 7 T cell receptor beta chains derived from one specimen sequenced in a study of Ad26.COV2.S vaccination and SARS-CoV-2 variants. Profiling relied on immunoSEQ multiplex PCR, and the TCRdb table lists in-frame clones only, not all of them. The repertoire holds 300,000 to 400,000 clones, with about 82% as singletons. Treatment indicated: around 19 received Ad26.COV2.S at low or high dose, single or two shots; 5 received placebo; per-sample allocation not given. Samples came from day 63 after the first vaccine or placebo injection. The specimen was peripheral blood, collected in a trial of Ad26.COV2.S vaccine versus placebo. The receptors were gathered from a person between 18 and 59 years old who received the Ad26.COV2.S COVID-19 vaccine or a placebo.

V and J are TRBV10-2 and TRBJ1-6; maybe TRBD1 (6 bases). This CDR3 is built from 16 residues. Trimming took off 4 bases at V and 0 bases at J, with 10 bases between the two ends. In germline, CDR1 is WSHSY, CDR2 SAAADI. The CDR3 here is CASSGGRNSYNSPLHF. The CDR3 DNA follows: TGCGCCAGCAGTGGGGGGCGCAACTCCTATAATTCACCCCTCCACTTT.

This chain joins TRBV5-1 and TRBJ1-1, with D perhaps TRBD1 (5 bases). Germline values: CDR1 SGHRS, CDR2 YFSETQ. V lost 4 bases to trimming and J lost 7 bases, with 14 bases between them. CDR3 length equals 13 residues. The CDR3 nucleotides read TGCGCCAGCAGCACGAGGGGTGGAAGTGAAGCTTTCTTT. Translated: CASSTRGGSEAFF.

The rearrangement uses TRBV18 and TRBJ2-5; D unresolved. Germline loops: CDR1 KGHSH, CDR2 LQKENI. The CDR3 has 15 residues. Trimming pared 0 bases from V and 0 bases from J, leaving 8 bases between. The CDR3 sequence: CASSPPGRYQETQYF. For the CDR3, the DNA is TGTGCCAGCTCACCACCAGGAAGGTACCAAGAGACCCAGTACTTC.

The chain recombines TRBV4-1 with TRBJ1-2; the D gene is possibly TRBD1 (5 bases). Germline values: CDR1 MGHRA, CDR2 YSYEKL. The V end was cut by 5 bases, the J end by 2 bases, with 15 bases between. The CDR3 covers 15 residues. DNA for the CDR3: TGCGCCAGCAGCAGCCGGGACGGGGGGAACTATGGCTACACCTTC. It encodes CASSSRDGGNYGYTF.

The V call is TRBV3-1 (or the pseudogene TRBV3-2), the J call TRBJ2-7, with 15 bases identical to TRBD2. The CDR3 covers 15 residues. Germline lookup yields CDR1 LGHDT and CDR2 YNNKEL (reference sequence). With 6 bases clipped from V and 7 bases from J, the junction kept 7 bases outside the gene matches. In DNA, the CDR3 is TGTGCCAGCAGTCCTGGACTAGCGGGGGGGCAAGAGCAGTACTTC. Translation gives CASSPGLAGGQEQYF.

This CDR3 is CASTILLWAAGDLGYTF. The CDR3, as DNA: TGTGCCAGCACCATACTTTTGTGGGCCGCAGGGGACCTCGGCTACACCTTC. The J gene is TRBJ1-2, the V gene TRBV5-6, with D tentatively TRBD1 (6 bases). The CDR3 is 17 residues long. CDR1 and CDR2 (germline): SGHDT, YYEEEE. V lost 6 bases to trimming and J lost 8 bases, with 29 bases between them. The full variable domain, its missing parts supplied by reference TRBV5-6 and TRBJ1-2, is DAGVTQSPTHLIKTRGQQVTLRCSPKSGHDTVSWYQQALGQGPQFIFQYYEEEERQRGNFPDRFSGHQFPNYSSELNVNALLLGDSALYLCASTILLWAAGDLGYTFGSGTRLTVV.

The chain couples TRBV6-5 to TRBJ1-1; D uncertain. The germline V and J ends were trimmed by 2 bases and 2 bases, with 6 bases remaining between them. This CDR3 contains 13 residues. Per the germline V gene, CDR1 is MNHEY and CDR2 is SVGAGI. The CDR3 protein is CASSYALNTEAFF. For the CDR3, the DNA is TGTGCCAGCAGTTACGCTTTAAACACTGAAGCTTTCTTT.